Listed below are T cell receptor beta chains from one sample, sequenced in a study of cytomegalovirus exposure and HLA in healthy donors. The data were produced by immunoSEQ multiplex PCR, yet TCRdb's version contains in-frame clones alone and is incomplete. The sample holds 150,000 to 200,000 clones, around 82% seen once. Sequencing was performed on PBMCs. All receptors come from a woman aged 30 to 39 in good health and CMV-seropositive. Each CDR3 is given with its conserved first and last residue. A D gene is named only where the DNA matches it firmly. Rows give clone size only sometimes, using once, few, many, or a class for an expanded clone.

TRBJ2-3,TRBV7-9,TRBD1,-,CASSPWDRGTDTQYF,TGTGCCAGCAGCCCCTGGGACAGAGGAACAGATACGCAGTATTTT
TRBJ2-3,TRBV25-1,-,-,CASSGVEGSWSDTQYF,TGTGCCAGCAGTGGAGTTGAGGGTTCTTGGTCAGATACGCAGTATTTT
TRBJ2-7,TRBV7-9,TRBD1,-,CASSPWTGGSDEQYF,TGTGCCAGCAGCCCCTGGACAGGGGGCAGCGACGAGCAGTACTTC
TRBJ1-1,TRBV19,-,-,CASSTSGGWGDTEAFF,TGTGCCAGTAGTACGTCCGGGGGGTGGGGAGACACTGAAGCTTTCTTT
TRBJ2-2,TRBV2,TRBD2,-,CASTGGGAGELFF,TGTGCCAGCACGGGCGGGGGGGCCGGGGAGCTGTTTTTT
TRBJ2-3,TRBV28,-,-,CASSLSYGGGVADTQYF,TGTGCCAGCAGTTTATCATATGGCGGCGGGGTGGCAGATACGCAGTATTTT
TRBJ2-5,TRBV7-2,TRBD2,-,CASSLALASGETQYF,TGTGCCAGCAGCTTAGCGCTGGCTAGCGGTGAGACCCAGTACTTC
TRBJ2-3,TRBV27,TRBD1,once,CASSPAGGPDTQYF,TGTGCCAGCAGTCCAGCAGGGGGCCCAGATACGCAGTATTTT
TRBJ1-3,TRBV28,-,once,CASSGPGMVRNTIYF,TGTGCCAGCAGTGGACCAGGGATGGTACGAAACACCATATATTTT
TRBJ2-7,TRBV6-6,TRBD2,-,CASSYKIAGGYEQYF,TGTGCCAGCAGTTACAAGATAGCGGGGGGCTACGAGCAGTACTTC
TRBJ2-4,TRBV7-9,-,-,CASSPKGGRAKNIQYF,TGTGCCAGCAGCCCCAAGGGGGGGCGGGCGAAAAACATTCAGTACTTC
TRBJ1-4,TRBV6-1,TRBD1,-,CASRLQGGEKLFF,TGTGCCAGCAGGTTACAGGGGGGTGAAAAACTGTTTTTT
TRBJ1-1,TRBV5-6,TRBD1,once,CASSTSGTGAFF,TGTGCCAGCAGCACATCCGGGACAGGAGCTTTCTTT
TRBJ2-5,TRBV5-4,-,few,CASSLAGVGETQYF,TGTGCCAGCAGCTTGGCAGGGGTGGGGGAGACCCAGTACTTC
TRBJ2-3,TRBV7-2,TRBD2,-,CASSKSSGGLRDTQYF,TGTGCCAGCAGCAAATCTAGCGGGGGTTTGAGGGATACGCAGTATTTT
TRBJ1-4,TRBV27,TRBD1,-,CASSSGQGDYEKLFF,TGTGCCAGCAGTTCCGGACAGGGAGATTATGAAAAACTGTTTTTT
TRBJ2-7,TRBV13,TRBD1,-,CASNEGTATYEQYF,TGTGCCAGCAACGAAGGGACAGCAACCTACGAGCAGTACTTC
TRBJ1-4,TRBV27,TRBD1,-,CASSKNRGTNEKLFF,TGTGCCAGCAGTAAAAACAGGGGAACTAATGAAAAACTGTTTTTT
TRBJ1-4,TRBV18,TRBD1,-,CASSGQGGELFF,TGTGCCAGCTCAGGACAGGGTGGGGAACTGTTTTTT
TRBJ2-7,TRBV7-9,-,-,CASSLDLSSYEQYF,TGTGCCAGCAGCTTAGATTTGAGCTCCTACGAGCAGTACTTC
TRBJ1-4,TRBV18,TRBD1,-,CASSPRSGGEGKLFF,TGTGCCAGCTCACCTCGGTCAGGGGGTGAAGGAAAACTGTTTTTT
TRBJ1-1,TRBV5-4,-,-,CASNGQENTEAFF,TGTGCCAGCAATGGCCAGGAAAACACTGAAGCTTTCTTT
TRBJ1-2,TRBV5-1,TRBD1,-,CASSFTGGKYGYTF,TGCGCCAGCAGCTTTACAGGGGGGAAGTACGGCTACACCTTC
TRBJ2-5,TRBV5-1,TRBD1,-,CASSLARGQGAGEATQYF,TGCGCCAGCAGCTTGGCCCGAGGACAGGGGGCAGGTGAGGCGACCCAGTACTTC